This is a list of T cell receptor beta chains from one sample in a study of tumor and adjacent non-tumor tissue in lung cancer. One entry per CDR3 protein, called by TCRdb with MiXCR from the multiplex PCR reads. This sample carries almost 75,000 distinct CDR3 sequences, roughly 70% of them seen once, and the ten largest clones take 25% to 30%. Material: distant non-tumor lung tissue. These TCRs come from a woman aged 45 to 65 with non-small cell lung cancer. The CDR3 runs from the conserved cysteine through the conserved F or W. The order of the fields is CDR3 protein, CDR3 DNA, J gene, CDR3 length, clone size, V gene, D gene. A D gene is named only where the DNA matches it firmly. A clone size is listed for some rows: how often the clone was seen (once, few, many), or a class if it is expanded.

cdr3_aa: CACSISGGFYNEQFF; cdr3_nt: TGTGCCTGTAGTATTTCGGGGGGCTTCTACAATGAGCAGTTCTTC; j_call: TRBJ2-1; cdr3_length: 15; clone_size: .; v_call: TRBV6-2/TRBV6-3; d_call: .
cdr3_aa: CASSPTTGKSGNTIYF; cdr3_nt: TGTGCCAGCTCACCCACGACAGGGAAGTCTGGAAACACCATATATTTT; j_call: TRBJ1-3; cdr3_length: 16; clone_size: .; v_call: TRBV18; d_call: TRBD1
cdr3_aa: CSIGEQGTNQPQHF; cdr3_nt: TGCAGCATTGGTGAACAGGGAACTAATCAGCCCCAGCATTTT; j_call: TRBJ1-5; cdr3_length: 14; clone_size: once; v_call: TRBV29-1; d_call: .
cdr3_aa: CANRRRGRLVTEAFF; cdr3_nt: TGTGCCAACAGGCGTCGGGGGCGCCTGGTCACTGAAGCTTTCTTT; j_call: TRBJ1-1; cdr3_length: 15; clone_size: .; v_call: TRBV28; d_call: .
cdr3_aa: CASSLTGSGELFF; cdr3_nt: TGCGCCAGCAGCTTGACAGGGTCCGGGGAGCTGTTTTTT; j_call: TRBJ2-2; cdr3_length: 13; clone_size: few; v_call: TRBV5-1; d_call: .
cdr3_aa: CSAPSYSSNERFF; cdr3_nt: TGCAGTGCTCCTTCGTATAGTAGCAATGAGCGGTTCTTC; j_call: TRBJ2-1; cdr3_length: 13; clone_size: .; v_call: TRBV20-1; d_call: .
cdr3_aa: CAITEGRGHVYEQYF; cdr3_nt: TGTGCCATCACTGAGGGCAGGGGGCACGTGTATGAGCAGTACTTC; j_call: TRBJ2-7; cdr3_length: 15; clone_size: .; v_call: TRBV10-3; d_call: TRBD1
cdr3_aa: CASSFGQGGDGYTF; cdr3_nt: TGTGCCAGCAGCTTCGGACAGGGAGGGGATGGCTACACCTTC; j_call: TRBJ1-2; cdr3_length: 14; clone_size: many; v_call: TRBV13; d_call: TRBD1
cdr3_aa: CSPRDLLRTSGTDSGANVLTF; cdr3_nt: TGCAGTCCTAGAGACCTATTACGGACTAGCGGGACCGACTCAGGGGCCAACGTCCTGACTTTC; j_call: TRBJ2-6; cdr3_length: 21; clone_size: .; v_call: TRBV20-1; d_call: TRBD2
cdr3_aa: CSVVVNSVRVVEIQYF; cdr3_nt: TGCAGCGTTGTGGTCAATAGTGTGAGGGTTGTGGAGATCCAGTACTTC; j_call: TRBJ2-5; cdr3_length: 16; clone_size: once; v_call: TRBV29-1; d_call: .
cdr3_aa: CASSQGGREGKRETQYF; cdr3_nt: TGCGCCAGCAGCCAAGGTGGCAGGGAAGGGAAAAGAGAGACCCAGTACTTT; j_call: TRBJ2-5; cdr3_length: 17; clone_size: .; v_call: TRBV4-1; d_call: .
cdr3_aa: CSARSLQGAEQFF; cdr3_nt: TGCAGTGCTAGATCCCTACAGGGGGCTGAGCAGTTCTTC; j_call: TRBJ2-1; cdr3_length: 13; clone_size: many; v_call: TRBV20-1; d_call: TRBD1
cdr3_aa: CASRTRGNERFF; cdr3_nt: TGTGCCAGCAGGACAAGGGGCAATGAGCGGTTCTTC; j_call: TRBJ2-1; cdr3_length: 12; clone_size: .; v_call: TRBV6-6; d_call: .
cdr3_aa: CAGSLLERAALRF; cdr3_nt: TGTGCCGGCAGCTTGCTCGAGAGGGCGGCCCTCCGCTTT; j_call: TRBJ1-6; cdr3_length: 13; clone_size: few; v_call: TRBV11-1; d_call: .
cdr3_aa: CSAMRGDTQYF; cdr3_nt: TGCAGTGCTATGAGGGGGGATACGCAGTATTTT; j_call: TRBJ2-3; cdr3_length: 11; clone_size: many; v_call: TRBV20-1; d_call: .
cdr3_aa: CARSLGADDTQYF; cdr3_nt: TGCGCCCGCAGCTTGGGGGCAGACGATACGCAGTATTTT; j_call: TRBJ2-3; cdr3_length: 13; clone_size: .; v_call: TRBV5-1; d_call: .
cdr3_aa: CSVEDPHRDDYNEQFF; cdr3_nt: TGCAGCGTTGAAGATCCTCACCGGGACGACTACAATGAGCAGTTCTTC; j_call: TRBJ2-1; cdr3_length: 16; clone_size: .; v_call: TRBV29-1; d_call: .
cdr3_aa: CASSRNKTDTQYF; cdr3_nt: TGTGCCAGCAGTCGGAACAAAACGGATACGCAGTATTTT; j_call: TRBJ2-3; cdr3_length: 13; clone_size: .; v_call: TRBV6-1; d_call: .
cdr3_aa: CSAQYQVVQETQYF; cdr3_nt: TGCAGTGCCCAGTACCAAGTAGTACAAGAGACCCAGTACTTC; j_call: TRBJ2-5; cdr3_length: 14; clone_size: .; v_call: TRBV20-1; d_call: .
cdr3_aa: CASSERTGGIYEQYF; cdr3_nt: TGTGCCAGCAGTGAACGGACAGGGGGCATCTACGAGCAGTACTTC; j_call: TRBJ2-7; cdr3_length: 15; clone_size: few; v_call: TRBV6-1; d_call: TRBD1
cdr3_aa: CASCLPHRVSNTGELFF; cdr3_nt: TGTGCCAGCTGCTTACCCCACAGGGTGTCGAACACCGGGGAGCTGTTTTTT; j_call: TRBJ2-2; cdr3_length: 17; clone_size: .; v_call: TRBV11-2; d_call: .
cdr3_aa: CVSSLRDRDEYEQYF; cdr3_nt: TGTGTCAGCAGCTTAAGGGACAGGGACGAGTACGAGCAGTACTTT; j_call: TRBJ2-7; cdr3_length: 15; clone_size: once; v_call: TRBV11-1; d_call: TRBD1
cdr3_aa: CASSKGTSGANVLTF; cdr3_nt: TGTGCCAGTAGTAAAGGAACCTCTGGGGCCAACGTCCTGACTTTC; j_call: TRBJ2-6; cdr3_length: 15; clone_size: .; v_call: TRBV19; d_call: .
cdr3_aa: CAGSRTGGNGYTF; cdr3_nt: TGCGCCGGCAGCCGGACAGGGGGTAATGGCTACACCTTC; j_call: TRBJ1-2; cdr3_length: 13; clone_size: .; v_call: TRBV11-1; d_call: TRBD1
cdr3_aa: CASSYRLAGAPSGANVLTF; cdr3_nt: TGTGCCAGCAGTTACCGACTAGCGGGAGCTCCCTCTGGGGCCAACGTCCTGACTTTC; j_call: TRBJ2-6; cdr3_length: 19; clone_size: many; v_call: TRBV6-2/TRBV6-3; d_call: TRBD2
cdr3_aa: CASSSGLAGVFNEQYF; cdr3_nt: TGTGCCAGCAGCTCAGGACTAGCGGGAGTGTTCAACGAGCAATACTTC; j_call: TRBJ2-5; cdr3_length: 16; clone_size: .; v_call: TRBV5-4; d_call: TRBD2
cdr3_aa: CASSQDQYRMNTEAIF; cdr3_nt: TGCGCCAGCAGCCAAGATCAATACAGGATGAACACTGAAGCTATCTTT; j_call: TRBJ1-1; cdr3_length: 16; clone_size: once; v_call: TRBV4-1; d_call: .
cdr3_aa: CASSTRGTDTCYF; cdr3_nt: TGTGCCAGCAGCACCAGGGGTACAGATACGTGCTATTTT; j_call: TRBJ2-3; cdr3_length: 13; clone_size: .; v_call: TRBV11-3; d_call: .